This T cell receptor (beta chain) was recovered during a study of T cell responses to AZD1222 COVID-19 vaccine. Findings of the study overall: Of the AZD1222 recipients, only six or seven were seropositive at baseline. Spike as a whole was targeted by vaccine-associated CD4 TCRs, dominant at 160-218 and 743-854. Repertoire samples came only from after the peak T cell response. Epitopes outside B.1.351 and B.1.1.7 mutated regions reportedly drew nearly half of spike TCRs.

The V and J ends lost 4 bases and 8 bases, in that order; junction bases with no gene match: 10. The CDR3 has 15 residues. CDR1 is MDHEN, CDR2 SYDVKM, per germline. Clones were read by immunoSEQ multiplex PCR, and TCRdb kept only the in-frame ones, dropping some. The sample includes roughly 100,000 clones, over 85% of them seen just once. Points on this clone: The antigen remains unidentified.

The clonotype comes from an adult in good health. The sequencing here drew on peripheral blood, taken on day 0 of AZD1222 vaccination. The chain recombines TRBV28 with TRBJ2-1, with 8 positions matching TRBD2. Here the CDR3 reads CASSSGTSRPYEQFF. The CDR3 DNA follows: TGTGCCAGCAGTTCCGGGACTAGTCGTCCGTATGAGCAGTTCTTC.